This TCR beta chain comes out of a study of blood T cell repertoires in COVID-19 (dated by TCRdb to 2020 to 2021). Background on the whole study: Samples from collaborators originated in the United States, Italy and Spain and spanned both the acute and convalescent phases of COVID-19. The prospective study material was composed of cDNA or gDNA derived from T cells, B-cell-depleted T cells, or PBMCs. The dataset comprised deeply sampled blood TCRbeta repertoires from subjects exposed to, actively infected with, or recovered from COVID-19. The repertoires were released in a freely available public database meant as a resource for research on the immune response to SARS-CoV-2. Samples were obtained from the ongoing ImmuneRACE study (first 160 participants) and from 950 to 1,500 subjects provided by 6 global collaborators. The sample metadata nearly always contained a de-identified subject ID, COVID-19 status, age in years and sex. Where available, HLA class I and class II types were taken from metadata supplied by the sample provider and were not determined by assay-based typing.

With regard to this clone: The antigen it binds to is not known. No qualities accompany the bases; no much larger clone lies one base away.

The collaborating institutions used their own protocols to collect whole blood in K2EDTA tubes. For TCRbeta analysis, collaborators shipped samples in one of three forms: frozen whole blood, isolated PBMCs, or DNA extracted from either of those sample types. Broad study findings and their caveats: How much clinical and demographic metadata was included differed by source and by participant, and the metadata was provided uncurated.

CDR1 and CDR2 are drawn from the germline V gene: MNHEY, SVGEGT. V is cut back by 2 bases and J by 4 bases, with 13 bases in the junction unmatched. From the cysteine through the phenylalanine, the CDR3 covers 18 amino acids. Of all the DNA, just the CDR3 is kept, 54 bases in frame from base 1. TCRbeta CDR3 regions were amplified from genomic DNA using the immunoSEQ Assay, a bias-controlled multiplex PCR. Per the source publication's procedure: The number of nucleated cells in each sample was estimated by amplification of reference gene primers within the assay. To quantify the absolute abundance of each unique TCRbeta CDR3 rearrangement, sequence reads were collapsed and filtered. For each sample, productive Simpson clonality was calculated as the square root of Simpson's diversity index across productive rearrangements. Entries here come from immuneACCESS through TCRdb and include only in-frame sequences with V and J called. Some clones fail to appear in such tables; in the studies checked, an unresolved V gene covers under half of the shortfall, and the cause of the remainder is unknown. The DNA gave D and trimming, while V, J and clone size come from that table. This sample holds roughly 100,000 clones; around 87% were observed only once. The ten largest clonotypes hold 15% to 20% of the sample.

The specimen sequenced was peripheral blood. The clonotype was recovered from a human donor in a cohort sampled during active COVID-19. Here the chain combines TRBV6-2 or TRBV6-3 and TRBJ1-2, and 10 bases in between align with TRBD1. In nucleotide form, the sequence is TGTGCCAGCAGTTACACTATCGGGACAGGGGCCCCAAGCTATGGCTACACCTTC. This sequence encodes CASSYTIGTGAPSYGYTF.